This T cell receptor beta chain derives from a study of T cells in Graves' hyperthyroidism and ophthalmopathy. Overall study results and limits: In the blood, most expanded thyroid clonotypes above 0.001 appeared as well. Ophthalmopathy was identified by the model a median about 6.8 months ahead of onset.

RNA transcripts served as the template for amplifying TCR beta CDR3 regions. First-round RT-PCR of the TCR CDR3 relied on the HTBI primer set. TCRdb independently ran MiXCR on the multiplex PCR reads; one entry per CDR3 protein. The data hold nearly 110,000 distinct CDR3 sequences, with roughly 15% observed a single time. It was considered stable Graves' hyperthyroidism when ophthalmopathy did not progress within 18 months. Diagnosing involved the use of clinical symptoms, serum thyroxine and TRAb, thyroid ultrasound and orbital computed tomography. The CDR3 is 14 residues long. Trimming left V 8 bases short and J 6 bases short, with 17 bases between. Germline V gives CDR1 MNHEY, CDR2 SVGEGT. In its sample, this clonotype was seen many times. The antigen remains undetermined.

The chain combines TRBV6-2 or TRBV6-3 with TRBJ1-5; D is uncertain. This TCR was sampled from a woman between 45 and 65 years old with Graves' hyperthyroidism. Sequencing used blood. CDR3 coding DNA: TGTGCCAGCGAGCTTCGGGGTTTGGGTCAGCCCCAGCATTTT. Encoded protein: CASELRGLGQPQHF.